This is a list of T cell receptor beta chains from one sample in a study of spatial heterogeneity in lung cancer. TCRdb processed the 5' RACE reads anew with MiXCR; each CDR3 protein has one entry. The sample yields around 2,600 distinct CDR3 sequences, approximately 8% seen once. Sequences were derived from lung tumor tissue, sampled at surgery. These receptors were collected from a male donor with early-stage non-small cell lung cancer. Both conserved end residues are part of each CDR3. A D gene is named only where the DNA matches it firmly. Size is omitted from some rows. Given values are once, few, many or a class for expanded clones.

v_call	j_call	d_call	clone_size	cdr3_aa	cdr3_nt
TRBV6-1	TRBJ1-1	.	medium-sized	CASSPGGPEAFF	TGTGCCAGCAGCCCGGGGGGGCCCGAAGCTTTCTTT
TRBV7-6	TRBJ2-1	.	medium-sized	CASSLPTLPQQFF	TGTGCCAGCAGCCTTCCTACCCTCCCGCAGCAGTTCTTC
TRBV10-3	TRBJ1-1	TRBD1	medium-sized	CAISEPDRRPEAFF	TGTGCCATCAGTGAGCCGGACAGGCGACCTGAAGCTTTCTTT
TRBV7-6	TRBJ2-3	TRBD1	medium-sized	CASSLARPGQSLTSTDTQYF	TGTGCCAGCAGCTTAGCCAGACCGGGACAGTCACTTACTAGCACAGATACGCAGTATTTT
TRBV7-9	TRBJ2-1	TRBD2	medium-sized	CASSSGGAYNEQFF	TGTGCCAGCTCCTCGGGGGGGGCCTACAATGAGCAGTTCTTC
TRBV11-2	TRBJ2-1	.	hyperexpanded	CASSRNYHNGPDNEQFF	TGTGCCAGCAGCCGAAACTACCATAACGGACCGGACAATGAGCAGTTCTTC
TRBV11-2	TRBJ2-3	.	medium-sized	CASSRTDPVQYF	TGTGCCAGCAGCCGAACAGATCCAGTGCAGTATTTT
TRBV3-1	TRBJ2-2	.	medium-sized	CASSRGVPGRTGELFF	TGTGCCAGCAGCCGAGGGGTCCCGGGACGGACCGGGGAGCTGTTTTTT
TRBV2	TRBJ1-1	TRBD1	.	CASVGVSGQAAFF	TGTGCCAGCGTCGGGGTCTCAGGACAGGCAGCTTTCTTT
TRBV11-2	TRBJ2-5	TRBD1	.	CASSKGQLETQYF	TGTGCCAGCAGCAAGGGACAGCTAGAGACCCAGTACTTC
TRBV5-4	TRBJ2-1	.	medium-sized	CASSLADLGKNEQFF	TGTGCCAGCAGCTTGGCTGACCTCGGCAAGAATGAGCAGTTCTTC
TRBV20-1	TRBJ2-2	TRBD2	medium-sized	CSARDDFGLGRPGELFF	TGCAGTGCTAGAGATGATTTCGGACTAGGTCGGCCCGGGGAGCTGTTTTTT
TRBV12-3/TRBV12-4	TRBJ1-2	.	medium-sized	CASSFGTYGYTF	TGTGCCAGCAGTTTTGGTACCTATGGCTACACCTTC
TRBV30	TRBJ1-1	.	medium-sized	CAWARDPRATEAFF	TGTGCCTGGGCCCGGGACCCCCGGGCCACTGAAGCTTTCTTT
TRBV6-5	TRBJ2-3	TRBD2	medium-sized	CASSYGAGVVDTQYF	TGTGCCAGCAGTTACGGTGCGGGAGTGGTAGATACGCAGTATTTT
TRBV2	TRBJ2-7	.	medium-sized	CASSQAIEQYF	TGTGCCAGCAGCCAGGCCATCGAGCAGTACTTC
TRBV5-6	TRBJ2-4	.	few	CASSWDIENIQYF	TGTGCCAGCAGCTGGGACATCGAAAACATTCAGTACTTC
TRBV29-1	TRBJ1-2	TRBD1	medium-sized	CSVSRDRGGYTF	TGCAGCGTCAGCCGGGACAGAGGCGGCTACACCTTC
TRBV2	TRBJ2-1	TRBD2	medium-sized	CASSGGAGVYNEQFF	TGTGCCAGCAGTGGAGGAGCGGGAGTCTACAATGAGCAGTTCTTC
TRBV29-1	TRBJ2-5	.	large	CSSWQGQETQYF	TGCAGCTCCTGGCAGGGCCAAGAGACCCAGTACTTC
TRBV20-1	TRBJ2-7	.	medium-sized	CSARPATTGSYEQYF	TGCAGTGCTAGACCCGCTACCACAGGTTCCTACGAGCAGTACTTC
TRBV27	TRBJ2-5	.	medium-sized	CASSLAQQETQYF	TGTGCCAGCAGTTTAGCACAGCAAGAGACCCAGTACTTC
TRBV7-9	TRBJ1-1	.	medium-sized	CASSLGLPAAEAFF	TGTGCCAGCAGCTTAGGGCTCCCTGCCGCTGAAGCTTTCTTT
TRBV5-1	TRBJ1-5	TRBD1	many	CASSLPLRDRKNLGYSNQPQHF	TGCGCCAGCAGCTTGCCCCTCCGGGACAGAAAAAATCTTGGATATAGCAATCAGCCCCAGCATTTT
TRBV20-1	TRBJ1-2	.	medium-sized	CSAQDNYGYTF	TGCAGTGCCCAAGACAACTATGGCTACACCTTC
TRBV19	TRBJ2-2	.	medium-sized	CASAPPLGGEGTGELFF	TGTGCCAGTGCCCCCCCCCTGGGCGGGGAAGGCACCGGGGAGCTGTTTTTT
TRBV25-1	TRBJ2-5	TRBD2	medium-sized	CASSESLSSGPQYF	TGTGCCAGCAGTGAATCCCTAAGTAGCGGGCCCCAGTACTTC
TRBV11-2	TRBJ2-3	TRBD2	medium-sized	CASSLVGTSGSWSRSTDTQYF	TGTGCCAGCAGCTTAGTAGGGACTAGCGGGAGTTGGAGTCGGAGCACAGATACGCAGTATTTT
TRBV7-9	TRBJ2-3	.	medium-sized	CASSLPAFSTDTQYF	TGTGCCAGCAGCTTACCAGCCTTTAGCACAGATACGCAGTATTTT